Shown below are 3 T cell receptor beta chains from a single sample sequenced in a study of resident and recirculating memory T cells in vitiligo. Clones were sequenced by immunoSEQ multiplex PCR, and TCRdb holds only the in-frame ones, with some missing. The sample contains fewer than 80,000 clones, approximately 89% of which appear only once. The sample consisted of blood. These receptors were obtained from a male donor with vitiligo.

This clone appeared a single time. The CDR3 here is CASSSRDSLAKNIQYF. CDR3 DNA sequence: TGTGCCAGCAGCTCCCGGGACTCATTAGCCAAAAACATTCAGTACTTC. The J gene is TRBJ2-4, the V gene TRBV7-2, with a tentative D call TRBD2 (6 bases). Germline loops: CDR1 SGHTA, CDR2 FQGNSA. Deletions cut 4 bases from V and 0 bases from J, with 13 bases between. The CDR3 is 16 amino acids.

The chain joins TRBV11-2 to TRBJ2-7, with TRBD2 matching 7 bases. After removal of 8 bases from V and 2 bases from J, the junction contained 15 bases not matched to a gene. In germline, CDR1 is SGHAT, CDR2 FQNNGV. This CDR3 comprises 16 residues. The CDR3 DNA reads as TGTGCCAGCCGGGGGACTACCTTCCCCTTTGCCTACGAGCAGTACTTC. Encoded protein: CASRGTTFPFAYEQYF.

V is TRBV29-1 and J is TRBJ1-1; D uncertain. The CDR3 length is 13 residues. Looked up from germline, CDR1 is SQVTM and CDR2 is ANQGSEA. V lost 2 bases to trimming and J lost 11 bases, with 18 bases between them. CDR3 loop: CSVELGVTPRAFF. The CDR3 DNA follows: TGCAGCGTTGAATTGGGTGTGACTCCCCGGGCTTTCTTT.